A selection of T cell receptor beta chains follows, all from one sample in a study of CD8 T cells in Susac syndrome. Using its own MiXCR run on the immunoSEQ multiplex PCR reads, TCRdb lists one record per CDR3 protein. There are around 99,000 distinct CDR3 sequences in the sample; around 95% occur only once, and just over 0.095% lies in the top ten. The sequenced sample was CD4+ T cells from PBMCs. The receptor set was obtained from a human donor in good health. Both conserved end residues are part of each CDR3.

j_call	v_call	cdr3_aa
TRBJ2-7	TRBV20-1	CSARQSSYEQYF
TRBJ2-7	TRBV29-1	CSVSGATGRSDEQYF
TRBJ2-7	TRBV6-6	CATLPGSSYEQYF
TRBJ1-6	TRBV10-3	CATLESSYNSPLHF
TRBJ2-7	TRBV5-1	CASSLGRTDEQYF
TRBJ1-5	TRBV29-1	CSVSSTGDSNQPQHF
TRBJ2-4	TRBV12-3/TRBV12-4	CASSLGQIGNIQYF
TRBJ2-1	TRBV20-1	CSASRGQEGQFF
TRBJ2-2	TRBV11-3	CASSLVRLNTGELFF
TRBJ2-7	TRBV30	CAWSPWTGRDEQYF
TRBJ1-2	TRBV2	CASSEAGSWGYTF
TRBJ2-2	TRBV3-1	CASNGAAGGITGELFF
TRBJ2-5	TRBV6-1	CASSVPTPGAQFQYF
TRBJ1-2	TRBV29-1	CSTPLGAGVDGYTF
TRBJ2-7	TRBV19	CASSIGYEQYF
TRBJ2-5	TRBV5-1	CASSPAQETQYF
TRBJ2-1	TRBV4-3	CASSQDPRTDYEQFF
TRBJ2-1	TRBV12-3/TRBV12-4	CASTFRGSGRALFYGEQFF
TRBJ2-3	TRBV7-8	CASSRGLTDTQYF
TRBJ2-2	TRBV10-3	CAISAGGGSGELFF
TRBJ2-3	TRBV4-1	CASSQDMREGRTDTQYF
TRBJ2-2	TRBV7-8	CASSSLEVTGELFF
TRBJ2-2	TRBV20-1	CSARGLTNTGELFF
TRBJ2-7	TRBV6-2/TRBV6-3	CASTPGLAGFSSYEQYF
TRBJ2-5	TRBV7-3	CASSSEGPGGRETQYF
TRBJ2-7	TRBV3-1	CASSQEGTSNYEQYF
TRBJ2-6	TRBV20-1	CSARAGPTGANVLTF
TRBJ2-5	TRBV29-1	CSVEDRGESETQYF
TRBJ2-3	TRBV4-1	CASSLTSAQGTDTQYF
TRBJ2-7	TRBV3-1	CASSQNGPNEQYF
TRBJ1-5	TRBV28	CASTQTGTFNQPQHF
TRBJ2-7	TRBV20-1	CSARTPGLATGHEQYF
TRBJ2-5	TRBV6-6	CASSLGTSLETQYF
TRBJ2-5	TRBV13	CASSRGTSEETQYF
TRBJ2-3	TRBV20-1	CSARTEGKTDTQYF
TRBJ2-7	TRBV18	CASSPLTRGSYEQYF
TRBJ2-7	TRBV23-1	CASSQFVDSSSYEQYF
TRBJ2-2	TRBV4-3	CASSPGPGTGELFF
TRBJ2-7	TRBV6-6	CASSYSTSGPEQYF
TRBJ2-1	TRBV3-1	CASSHGLDEQFF
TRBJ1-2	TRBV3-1	CASSPWTGGYGYTF
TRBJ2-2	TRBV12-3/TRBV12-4	CASSLAGRNTGELFF
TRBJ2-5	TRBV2	CASSVRESETQYF
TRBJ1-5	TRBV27	CASSLYLGQGYNQPQHF
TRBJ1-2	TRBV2	CASGLGTGDYGYTF
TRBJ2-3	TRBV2	CASSELGTDTQYF
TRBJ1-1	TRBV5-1	CASSLESGRFTEAFF
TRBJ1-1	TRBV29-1	CSVETQGIEAFF
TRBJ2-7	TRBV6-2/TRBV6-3	CASSYSPRTGFYEQYF
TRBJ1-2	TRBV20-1	CSAWEGDSNYGYTF